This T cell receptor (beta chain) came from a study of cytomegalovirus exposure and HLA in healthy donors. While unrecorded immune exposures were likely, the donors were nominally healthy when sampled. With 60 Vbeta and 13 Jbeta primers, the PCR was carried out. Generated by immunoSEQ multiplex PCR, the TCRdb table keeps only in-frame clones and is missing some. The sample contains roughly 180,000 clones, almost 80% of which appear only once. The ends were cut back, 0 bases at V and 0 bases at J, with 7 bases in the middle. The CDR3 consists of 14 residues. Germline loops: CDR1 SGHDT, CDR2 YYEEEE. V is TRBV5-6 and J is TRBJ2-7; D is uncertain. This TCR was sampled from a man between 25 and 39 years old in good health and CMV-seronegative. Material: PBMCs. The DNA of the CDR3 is TGTGCCAGCAGCTTGGATGTGAGCTCCTACGAGCAGTACTTC. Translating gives CASSLDVSSYEQYF.